Following are 27 T cell receptor beta chains from one sample sequenced in a study of T cell repertoires in cytomegalovirus infection. Which antigens these TCRs recognize remains unknown. TCRdb itself ran the reads through MiXCR, one entry per CDR3 protein. The sample carries approximately 73,000 distinct CDR3 sequences, around 42% recorded once. Source: CD8+ T cells from cultured PBMCs, taken from culture after CMV antigen stimulation. These receptors were obtained from a human donor in good health (CMV status not recorded). Some clones in this sample may be carry-over from other donors' samples.

This clonotype appeared a few times. The rearrangement links TRBV6-2 or TRBV6-3 to TRBJ1-1; no reliable D call. Trimming stripped 0 bases from V and 11 bases from J, with 13 bases between. The V gene's germline CDR1 is MNHEY and CDR2 SVGEGT. This CDR3 is 13 amino acids long. In nucleotides, the CDR3 is TGTGCCAGCAGTTACTCCCCCGGGGTTGACGCTTTCTTT. This codes for CASSYSPGVDAFF.

This clonotype was counted a few times. The chain couples TRBV7-9 to TRBJ2-7, with 14 positions matching TRBD2. V gave up 5 bases and J gave up 6 bases; unmatched junction bases: 6. The germline V gene encodes CDR1 SEHNR and CDR2 FQNEAQ (reference sequence). The CDR3 spans 15 residues. The chain's CDR3 is CASSPGLAGGSEQYF. CDR3 nucleotides: TGTGCCAGCAGCCCCGGACTAGCGGGGGGAAGCGAGCAGTACTTC.

The rearrangement links TRBV6-2 or TRBV6-3 to TRBJ2-1; D is unresolved. The CDR3 is made up of 16 amino acids. Trimming removed 2 bases from V and 8 bases from J, with 19 bases in between. Germline lookup yields CDR1 MNHEY and CDR2 SVGEGT. The CDR3 here is CASSYGLDSRHDEQFF. DNA of the CDR3: TGTGCCAGCAGTTACGGTCTCGACTCCAGGCACGATGAGCAGTTCTTC.

This clonotype was found many times. V and J are TRBV28 and TRBJ1-6; TRBD1 might be the D (5 bases). The CDR3 sequence is 18 residues long. Trimming cost V 3 bases and J 9 bases, with 24 bases left between them. Germline CDR1 is MDHEN and CDR2 is SYDVKM. In nucleotides, the CDR3 is TGTGCCAGCAGTTTCCTTACTCCGGGCCCCCCCGGGGGTTCACCCCTCCACTTT. It codes for CASSFLTPGPPGGSPLHF.

The V gene is TRBV7-6, the J gene TRBJ2-3; 12 bases are a match to TRBD1. The CDR3 length is 17 residues. J gave up 0 bases and V 4 bases, and 5 bases lay outside the gene matches. Germline assignment: CDR1 SGHVS and CDR2 FNYEAQ. DNA of the CDR3: TGTGCCAGCAGCTCGCCGGGACAGGGGGCAAGCACAGATACGCAGTATTTT. Its protein product is CASSSPGQGASTDTQYF.

CDR3 in DNA: TGTGCCAGCAGCCCGGGACAGGCATTCTACGAGCAGTACTTC. Residues: CASSPGQAFYEQYF. The chain combines TRBV6-6 with TRBJ2-7, with 8 bases matching TRBD1. The CDR3 runs to 14 residues. After removal of 6 bases from V and 3 bases from J, the junction contained 7 bases not matched to a gene. CDR1 is MNHNY, CDR2 SVGAGI, per germline (reference sequence).

This clonotype was picked up a small number of times. The chain carries TRBV7-8 and TRBJ2-4, with D perhaps TRBD1 (6 bases). Between the trimmed V and J ends, which lost 1 base and 5 bases, there was a span of 12 bases. CDR3 length: 15 amino acids. Germline CDR1 is SGHVS and CDR2 is FQNEAQ. The CDR3, as DNA: TGTGCCAGCAGCTTAGGGGCAGGGGTTCAAAACATTCAGTACTTC. It is translated as CASSLGAGVQNIQYF.

V and J are TRBV7-9 and TRBJ1-5; a possible D gene is TRBD1 (5 bases). Trimming removed 6 bases at V and 1 base at J, with 13 bases between. Germline lookup yields CDR1 SEHNR and CDR2 FQNEAQ (reference sequence). CDR3 length: 15 amino acids. This chain's CDR3 is CASSTGSGSNQPQHF. DNA for the CDR3: TGTGCCAGCAGTACAGGTTCCGGGAGCAATCAGCCCCAGCATTTT.

Ten or more counts support this clonotype. The chain uses TRBV7-6 and TRBJ2-1, with 8 bases aligning to TRBD2. This CDR3 comprises 16 residues. In germline, CDR1 is SGHVS, CDR2 FNYEAQ. The V gene end was trimmed by 5 bases and the J gene end by 9 bases; junction bases not matched to a gene: 15. The DNA of the CDR3 is TGTGCCAGCAGCCCCGGGTCGGGGGGGGGTGAGGCTGAGCAGTTCTTC. Translation: CASSPGSGGGEAEQFF.

This chain uses TRBV5-1 with TRBJ1-5; tentatively, D is TRBD1 (6 bases). Germline-derived CDR1 and CDR2 are SGHRS and YFSETQ. The CDR3 spans 19 residues. V was shortened by 1 base and J by 0 bases, with 20 bases between the two germline ends. The CDR3 region is CASSLPAGENPYSNQPQHF. As DNA, the CDR3 is TGCGCCAGCAGCTTGCCGGCAGGGGAAAATCCCTATAGCAATCAGCCCCAGCATTTT.

The chain couples TRBV2 to TRBJ2-7; 8 nucleotides match TRBD2. CDR1 is SNHLY and CDR2 is FYNNEI in the germline V gene. After removal of 2 bases from V and 0 bases from J, the junction contained 3 bases not matched to a gene. CDR3 length equals 15 residues. CDR3 coding DNA: TGTGCCAGCAGTGAATTAGGGACTAGCTCCTACGAGCAGTACTTC. It encodes CASSELGTSSYEQYF.

As to this clonotype: One end of the junction does not line up with germline, which may come from a read error. The CDR3 DNA follows: TGCAGTGCTAGAACAGGGGGGGGAATGCGTTTT. Translation: CSARTGGGMRF. This chain connects TRBV20-1 to TRBJ2-3; TRBD1 is a possible D gene (8 bases). This CDR3 contains 11 residues. Germline V lookup: CDR1 DFQATT, CDR2 SNEGSKA (reference sequence).

This clonotype was counted only a few times. V and J are TRBV7-2 and TRBJ2-5; TRBD2 matches at 7 bases. With V trimmed by 5 bases and J by 5 bases, 5 bases remained unmatched. The germline CDR1 and CDR2 sequences are SGHTA and FQGNSA. There are 13 residues in the CDR3. The CDR3, as DNA: TGTGCCAGCAGCCGGGGGGTGAAGGAGACCCAGTACTTC. Translating gives CASSRGVKETQYF.

This clonotype has only one observation. The chain joins TRBV2 to TRBJ2-2; D tentatively reads TRBD1 or TRBD2 (5 bases each). The germline V gene encodes CDR1 SNHLY and CDR2 FYNNEI. V lost 11 bases to trimming and J lost 3 bases, with 10 bases between them. The CDR3 is 12 residues long. CDR3 sequence: CAGGVDTGELFF. The CDR3 nucleotides are TGTGCCGGGGGTGTGGACACCGGGGAGCTGTTTTTT.

This rearrangement joins TRBV27 to TRBJ2-7; 8 bases line up with TRBD1. J was trimmed by 2 bases and V by 0 bases; bases with no gene match: 3. This CDR3 is built from 15 residues. Germline V gene data show CDR1 as MNHEY and CDR2 as SMNVEV (reference sequence). This chain's CDR3 is CASSLSWTGTYEQYF. DNA for the CDR3: TGTGCCAGCAGTTTATCGTGGACAGGGACCTACGAGCAGTACTTC.

DNA for the CDR3: TGTGCCAGCAGCTTAGCTGTGACAGTATACAATGAGCAGTTCTTC. The encoded protein is CASSLAVTVYNEQFF. This rearrangement joins TRBV13 to TRBJ2-1; D is perhaps TRBD1 (5 bases). V was shortened by 1 base and J by 4 bases, with 11 bases between the two germline ends. The CDR3 is made up of 15 amino acids. Germline-derived CDR1 and CDR2 are PRHDT and FYEKMQ (reference sequence).

The CDR3 nucleotides read TGTGCCATCAGTGAGTTAGGTAATAGCGGGGCCTACGAGCAGTACTTC. This translates into CAISELGNSGAYEQYF. V usage is TRBV10-3 and J usage is TRBJ2-7; 8 nucleotides align to TRBD2. CDR1 and CDR2 (germline): ENHRY, SYGVKD. V dropped 1 base and J dropped 2; count of bases not matched to a gene: 7. The CDR3 sequence is 16 residues long.

Only a few counts were recorded for this clonotype. This chain connects TRBV12-3 or TRBV12-4 to TRBJ2-3; 11 bases agree with TRBD1. The CDR3 runs 14 residues. The V segment lost 5 bases and the J segment 4 bases; nucleotides outside the gene matches: 2. This CDR3 is CASSRTGGADTQYF. The CDR3 bases are TGTGCCAGCAGTCGGACAGGGGGCGCAGATACGCAGTATTTT.

The J gene is TRBJ2-1, the V gene TRBV11-1; TRBD2 agrees at 9 bases. Germline values: CDR1 SGHAT, CDR2 FQDESV (reference sequence). The CDR3 is 14 amino acids. V gave up 2 bases and J gave up 10 bases; unmatched junction bases: 6. This CDR3 is CASSLPSGVHEQFF. In DNA, the CDR3 is TGTGCCAGCAGCTTACCTAGCGGGGTCCACGAGCAGTTCTTC.

This clonotype was found a few times. The chain employs TRBV7-9 and TRBJ2-1; 16 nucleotides agree with TRBD2. The CDR3 is made up of 19 amino acids. The J segment lost 6 bases and the V segment lost 5 bases, leaving 13 bases of the junction unmatched. CDR1 and CDR2 from the germline V gene are SEHNR and FQNEAQ (reference sequence). The CDR3 reads CASSLLFGTSGGASNEQFF. In nucleotides, the CDR3 is TGTGCCAGCAGCCTACTATTCGGGACTAGCGGGGGGGCCAGCAATGAGCAGTTCTTC.

CDR3 nucleotides: TGTGCCAGCAGTGAGACTAGCGGGGGGGAATACAATGAGCAGTTCTTC. Translating gives CASSETSGGEYNEQFF. This chain links TRBV12-3 or TRBV12-4 with TRBJ2-1, with 14 bases lining up with TRBD2. J gave up 4 bases and V 5 bases, and 4 bases lay outside the gene matches. The CDR3 spans 16 residues.

V and J are TRBV12-3 or TRBV12-4 and TRBJ2-3; tentative D call: TRBD2 (5 bases). The CDR3 is 17 amino acids. V was pared by 3 bases and J by 4 bases, with 20 bases between. The CDR3 DNA is TGTGCCAGCAGTTTTGTTCTCGGCCGGGCGGGCGCAGATACGCAGTATTTT. Its protein is CASSFVLGRAGADTQYF.

This clonotype was counted only a few times. The chain uses TRBV4-1 and TRBJ1-4; D uncertain. V was pared by 0 bases and J by 12 bases, with 8 bases between. CDR3 length: 12 residues. Germline values: CDR1 MGHRA, CDR2 YSYEKL. The CDR3 here is CASSQDARELFF. The CDR3 coding sequence is TGCGCCAGCAGCCAAGACGCTAGAGAACTGTTTTTT.

This clonotype was counted a few times. This sequence joins TRBV19 and TRBJ1-5, with D perhaps matching TRBD1 (6 bases). Trimming took off 1 base at V and 6 bases at J, with 13 bases between the two ends. The germline V gene encodes CDR1 LNHDA and CDR2 SQIVND (reference sequence). The CDR3 loop spans 15 amino acids. The CDR3 bases are TGTGCCAGTAGTATAGTCGAGGGGGTAACTCAGCCCCAGCATTTT. Its translation is CASSIVEGVTQPQHF.

This clonotype showed up many times. V usage is TRBV7-2 and J usage is TRBJ1-1; D uncertain. Germline V lookup: CDR1 SGHTA, CDR2 FQGNSA. The CDR3 extends over 12 amino acids. The V gene lost 5 bases and the J gene lost 4 bases, with 8 bases spanning the gap. Here the CDR3 DNA reads TGTGCCAGCAGCCCCAGGACCACTGAAGCTTTCTTT. It specifies CASSPRTTEAFF.

This CDR3 is CASSLEQGADTQYF. CDR3 DNA sequence: TGTGCCAGCAGCTTAGAACAGGGGGCGGATACGCAGTATTTT. This rearrangement joins TRBV7-3 to TRBJ2-3; TRBD1 agrees at 9 bases. Trimming at V came to 2 bases and at J to 6 bases, leaving 3 bases not matched to a gene. CDR3 length: 14 amino acids. From germline, CDR1 is SGHTA and CDR2 FQGTGA.

This clonotype was recorded a few times. For the CDR3, the DNA is TGTGCCAGTAGTATCGGACAGGGGTTAGGCAATCAGCCCCAGCATTTT. It encodes CASSIGQGLGNQPQHF. This chain connects TRBV19 to TRBJ1-5; 9 bases align to TRBD1. V lost 3 bases, J lost 2 bases, and 5 bases stayed unmatched. Germline V lookup: CDR1 LNHDA, CDR2 SQIVND (reference sequence). The CDR3 extends over 16 amino acids.